One and the same sample provided the 19 T cell receptor beta chains below, sequenced in a study of TIL therapy for anti-PD-1-resistant metastatic lung cancer (dated by TCRdb to 2020 to 2022). Read against the paper, the sample's time point label means: pre-treatment sample, taken before nivolumab and TIL therapy. TCR beta CDR3 regions were amplified from genomic DNA with the immunoSEQ v3 hsTCRB kit using bias-controlled multiplex PCR. The table comes from immuneACCESS by way of TCRdb, which keeps in-frame sequences with V and J called. Part of the clones is missing from these tables; in studies checked, under half for an unresolved V gene and the rest for unknown reasons. The table for this sample lists tens of thousands of clones; approximately 83% of them were counted only once. 4% to 6% of the sample belongs to the ten largest clones. The sequencing used blood, collected at baseline. Source of these receptors: a person aged 25-79 years with non-small cell lung cancer.

The chain combines TRBV29-1 with TRBJ2-7; D not certain. Trimming took 0 bases from V and 2 from J, leaving 11 bases between them. CDR3 length equals 14 residues. The germline CDR1 and CDR2 sequences are SQVTM and ANQGSEA. The CDR3 reads CSVEDPTPPYEQYF. CDR3 coding DNA: TGCAGCGTTGAAGATCCTACACCCCCCTACGAGCAGTACTTC.

A word on this clone: At one boundary the junction diverges from the germline segment, which might be a read error. Other DNA sequences in this specimen translate into the identical CDR3. The V gene is TRBV7-6, the J gene TRBJ2-2, with D perhaps assigned TRBD1 or TRBD2 (5 bases each). The CDR3 is 13 amino acids. Germline loops: CDR1 SGHVS, CDR2 FNYEAQ. This CDR3 reads CASSLEGRGELFF. CDR3 DNA: TGTGCCAGCAGCTTAGAGGGGAGAGGGGAGCTCTTTTTT.

This sequence joins TRBV2 and TRBJ1-2; 9 bases are a match to TRBD1. Germline V CDR1 and CDR2: SNHLY, FYNNEI. This CDR3 comprises 15 residues. V lost 4 bases to trimming and J lost 8 bases; unmatched junction nucleotides: 11. The CDR3 region is CASSVIRTGDGGYTF. The DNA of the CDR3 is TGTGCCAGCAGTGTTATAAGGACAGGGGATGGCGGCTACACCTTC. The complete variable domain, with remaining parts taken from reference TRBV2 and TRBJ1-2, reads EPEVTQTPSHQVTQMGQEVILRCVPISNHLYFYWYRQILGQKVEFLVSFYNNEISEKSEIFDDQFSVERPDGSNFTLKIRSTKLEDSAMYFCASSVIRTGDGGYTFGSGTRLTVV.

The chain employs TRBV30 and TRBJ2-7; D might be TRBD1 (6 bases). CDR3 size: 13 residues. Germline V gene sequence: CDR1 GTSNPN, CDR2 SVGIG (reference sequence). V lost 2 bases and J 10 bases, leaving 18 bases between the germline ends. The CDR3: CAWSTGSVLLQYF. CDR3 nucleotides: TGTGCCTGGAGTACAGGGTCCGTTTTATTACAGTACTTC.

The chain couples TRBV28 to TRBJ2-3; weak D call: TRBD2 (6 bases). Trimming left V 7 bases short and J 4 bases short, with 15 bases between. The CDR3 is 14 residues long. CDR1 MDHEN and CDR2 SYDVKM come from the germline V gene. The CDR3 is CASNRRRAPDTQYF. The CDR3 nucleotides read TGTGCCAGCAACCGACGGAGGGCCCCAGATACGCAGTATTTT.

This chain links TRBV6-5 with TRBJ1-5, with D unresolved. The germline gives CDR1 MNHEY, CDR2 SVGAGI. The CDR3 sequence is 13 residues long. V was shortened by 4 bases and J by 0 bases, with 4 bases between the two germline ends. The CDR3, as DNA: TGTGCCAGCAGTTCAGTTAGCAATCAGCCCCAGCATTTT. This translates into CASSSVSNQPQHF.

The J gene is TRBJ2-1, the V gene TRBV24-1; 11 bases line up with TRBD2. Germline loops: CDR1 KGHDR, CDR2 SFDVKD. The CDR3 contains 16 residues. Trimming cost V 1 base and J 5 bases; bases outside gene matches: 3. The CDR3 reads CATSDFGTSGNNEQFF. CDR3 coding DNA: TGTGCCACCAGTGATTTTGGGACTAGCGGAAACAATGAGCAGTTCTTC.

The genes are TRBV6-6 and TRBJ1-1; D unclear. V was cut by 2 bases and J by 3 bases, with 10 bases left in between. The germline CDR1 and CDR2 sequences are MNHNY and SVGAGI (reference sequence). CDR3 size: 14 residues. The CDR3 sequence is CASSYAAADTEAFF. CDR3 coding DNA: TGTGCCAGCAGTTACGCTGCTGCGGACACTGAAGCTTTCTTT.

The V and J genes are TRBV6-6 and TRBJ1-4; TRBD1 aligns across 8 bases. CDR1 and CDR2 (germline): MNHNY, SVGAGI (reference sequence). CDR3 size: 16 residues. J lost 8 bases, V lost 0 bases, and 8 bases had no gene match. The CDR3 is CASSYSFGQGQEKLFF. The DNA for the CDR3 is TGTGCCAGCAGTTACTCTTTCGGACAGGGTCAAGAAAAACTGTTTTTT.

The chain combines TRBV10-1 with TRBJ2-7; 11 bases map to TRBD1. Germline loops: CDR1 WNHNN, CDR2 SYGVQD (reference sequence). The CDR3 covers 16 residues. The V gene end was trimmed by 8 bases and the J gene end by 5 bases; junction bases not matched to a gene: 14. The CDR3 region has the DNA TGCGCCAGCCGGTCGCAGGGACAGGGGGGAGGCGACGAGCAGTACTTC. Translated: CASRSQGQGGGDEQYF.

For the CDR3, the DNA is TGTGCCAGCAGTTCGGGACTAGCGGGGCGAGGGGAGACCCAGTACTTC. Protein sequence: CASSSGLAGRGETQYF. This sequence joins TRBV27 and TRBJ2-5, with TRBD2 identical over 13 bases. The CDR3 runs 16 residues. The germline gives CDR1 MNHEY, CDR2 SMNVEV (reference sequence). V was clipped by 4 bases and J by 5 bases; unmatched bases: 7.

Only one count was recorded for this clone. The genes are TRBV7-2 and TRBJ1-1; D remains unclear. Germline values: CDR1 SGHTA, CDR2 FQGNSA. This CDR3 is built from 14 residues. V shed 5 bases and J shed 0 bases, with 10 bases lying between them. This chain's CDR3 is CASSPVVLNTEAFF. In DNA form, the CDR3 reads TGTGCCAGCAGCCCCGTAGTTTTGAACACTGAAGCTTTCTTT.

In DNA, the CDR3 is TGTGCCAGCAGCTTAACGTCGGGTTATGGCTACACCTTC. Translating it yields CASSLTSGYGYTF. The gene calls are TRBV7-3 and TRBJ1-2; D is undetermined. The CDR3 totals 13 residues. Per germline, CDR1 SGHTA and CDR2 FQGTGA. Trimming removed 0 bases from V and 5 bases from J, with 7 bases in between.

V usage is TRBV6-5 and J usage is TRBJ2-5, with TRBD1 as a possible D gene (5 bases). Germline V lookup: CDR1 MNHEY, CDR2 SVGAGI. The CDR3 is made up of 16 amino acids. Trimming shortened V by 0 bases and J by 3 bases, and 14 bases separated the two germline ends. For the CDR3, the DNA is TGTGCCAGCAGTTACTCGTTTGGCAGGGTAAAAGAGACCCAGTACTTC. It encodes CASSYSFGRVKETQYF.

The CDR3 nucleotides read TGTGCCAGCAGCAATAGGGTAGGGCAGGCTAACACCGGGGAGCTGTTTTTT. Translation gives CASSNRVGQANTGELFF. The V call is TRBV27, the J call TRBJ2-2; D is unresolved. The CDR3 consists of 17 residues. Trimming removed 6 bases from V and 2 bases from J, with 19 bases in between. CDR1 is MNHEY, CDR2 SMNVEV, per germline (reference sequence).

This clone was counted once. The chain couples TRBV7-6 to TRBJ2-2; 8 positions agree with TRBD2. The germline V gene has CDR1 SGHVS and CDR2 FNYEAQ. The ends lost 1 base at V and 6 bases at J; junction bases unmatched: 10. The CDR3 is made up of 17 amino acids. CDR3 loop: CASSLVGRGGPPGELFF. The CDR3 DNA is TGTGCCAGCAGCTTAGTGGGGCGCGGGGGGCCCCCCGGGGAGCTGTTTTTT.

This sequence joins TRBV29-1 and TRBJ1-2; D gene uncertain. The CDR3 loop spans 12 amino acids. The V gene lost 8 bases and the J gene lost 6 bases, with 16 bases spanning the gap. Germline V gives CDR1 SQVTM, CDR2 ANQGSEA. The CDR3 loop reads CSSSTVFNGYTF. In nucleotides, the CDR3 is TGCAGCTCTAGCACAGTGTTCAATGGCTACACCTTC.

V gene TRBV6-2 or TRBV6-3 combines with J gene TRBJ2-2; 9 bases agree with TRBD1. The germline V gene encodes CDR1 MNHEY and CDR2 SVGEGT. V was pared by 6 bases and J by 1 base, with 15 bases of the junction left unmatched. CDR3 length: 19 amino acids. The chain's CDR3 is CASSDNRGRMYGNTGELFF. CDR3 sequence (DNA): TGTGCCAGCAGCGATAACAGGGGGCGAATGTACGGGAACACCGGGGAGCTGTTTTTT.

The chain joins TRBV20-1 to TRBJ2-5, with 11 bases that match TRBD2. This CDR3 is 14 amino acids long. Trimming cost V 3 bases and J 5 bases; bases outside gene matches: 5. Germline CDR1 is DFQATT and CDR2 is SNEGSKA (reference sequence). CDR3 protein: CSASNSGRGETQYF. In DNA, the CDR3 is TGCAGTGCTAGTAATAGCGGGAGGGGGGAGACCCAGTACTTC.